This TCR beta chain stems from a study of blood T cell repertoires in COVID-19 (TCRdb year 2020). Describing the broader study: Samples covering the acute and convalescent phases of COVID-19 were provided by collaborators in the United States, Italy and Spain. The sample metadata nearly always contained a de-identified subject ID, COVID-19 status, age in years and sex. Subjects who had been exposed to COVID-19, were actively infected with it, or had recovered from it provided the deeply sampled blood TCRbeta repertoires that made up the dataset. A freely available public database, intended as a resource for researchers studying the immune response to SARS-CoV-2, is where the repertoires were released. HLA class I and class II types, where available, came from metadata supplied by the sample provider rather than from assay-based typing. The samples were drawn from the first 160 participants of the ongoing ImmuneRACE study and from 950 to 1,500 subjects provided by 6 global collaborators. The material from the prospective study consisted of cDNA or gDNA derived from T cells, B-cell-depleted T cells, or PBMCs. Study-level results and caveats: The quantity of clinical and demographic metadata differed by source and by participant and was supplied without curation.

TCRbeta CDR3 regions were amplified from genomic DNA using the immunoSEQ Assay, a bias-controlled multiplex PCR. The published analysis was carried out like this. Within the assay, amplification of reference gene primers was used to estimate how many nucleated cells each sample contained. To quantify the absolute abundance of each unique TCRbeta CDR3 rearrangement, sequence reads were collapsed and filtered. For each sample, productive Simpson clonality was calculated by taking the square root of Simpson's diversity index across productive rearrangements. The clones in this table, taken by TCRdb from immuneACCESS, are in-frame only. Not every clone is retained; where verified, under half of the shortfall comes from an unresolved V gene, and the cause of the rest is unknown. The DNA gave D and trimming, while V, J and clone size come from that table. The table for this sample lists about 350,000 clones; about 90% of them were counted only once. Under 1.2% of the sample lies in the top ten.

Participants in the prospective study were enrolled through a virtual design, were aged roughly 18 to 100 years, and lived in about 25 United States geographic areas. In the prospective study, participants were assigned to cohorts based on the clinical history participants reported in a screening survey and a study questionnaire. Exposed participants had been in contact, within 2 weeks of entering the study, with a person who had a PCR-confirmed or clinician-diagnosed case of COVID-19. In the prospective study, whole blood, serum and a nasopharyngeal or oropharyngeal swab were collected from each participant by mobile phlebotomists. Participants in the prospective study had the option to provide additional blood draws and questionnaires over an approximately 2-month period. Before DNA extraction, prospective study blood samples were shipped either frozen or at room temperature. There are a few counts of this clone. Its antigen is still unknown. No base quality information exists; no much larger clone differs at one position.

The CDR3 sequence holds 15 residues, the cysteine and phenylalanine included. Left in the record is the CDR3 DNA by itself, 45 bases read in frame from the first base. Trimming accounts for 2 bases at V and 3 bases at J, while the number of junction bases matched to no gene is 7. The CDR1 and CDR2 encoded by the germline V gene are MDHEN and SYDVKM. This chain joins TRBV28 to TRBJ2-7; 7 of the junction bases match TRBD1. Specimen: PBMCs or T cells enriched from blood (not recorded which). The TCR was taken from a woman aged 30 to 39 who had been exposed to COVID-19. The sequenced DNA is TGTGCCAGCAGTTTAGGACAGGACGTTATCTACGAGCAGTACTTC. This sequence encodes CASSLGQDVIYEQYF.